Described below is a single T cell receptor beta chain sequence and its context. The length of the CDR3 is 13 residues. V gave up 6 bases and J gave up 7 bases; unmatched junction bases: 9. Germline V lookup: CDR1 LGHNA, CDR2 YNFKEQ. Only in-frame clones appear in the TCRdb table, and some are missing; sequencing was by immunoSEQ multiplex PCR. The sample lists about 16,000 clones; approximately 88% were seen once. These data belong to a study of blood T cell repertoires in COVID-19. The sequencing sample was made of peripheral blood. The TCR originated in a human donor in a cohort sampled during active COVID-19. This chain uses TRBV4-2 with TRBJ2-7; TRBD2 matches 7 bases. As DNA, the CDR3 is TGTGCCAGCAGGGCTAGCGGACCCGGGGAGCAGTACTTC. Translation: CASRASGPGEQYF.